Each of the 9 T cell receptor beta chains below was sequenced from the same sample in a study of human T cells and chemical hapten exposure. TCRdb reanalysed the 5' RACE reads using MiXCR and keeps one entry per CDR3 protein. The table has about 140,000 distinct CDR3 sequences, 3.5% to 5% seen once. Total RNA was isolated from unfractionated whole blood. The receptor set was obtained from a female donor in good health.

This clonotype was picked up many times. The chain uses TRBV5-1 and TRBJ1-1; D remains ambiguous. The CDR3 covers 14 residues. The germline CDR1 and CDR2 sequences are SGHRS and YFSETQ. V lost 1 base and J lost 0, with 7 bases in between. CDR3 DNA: TGCGCCAGCAGCTTGTTCGGCCTGAACACTGAAGCTTTCTTT. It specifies CASSLFGLNTEAFF.

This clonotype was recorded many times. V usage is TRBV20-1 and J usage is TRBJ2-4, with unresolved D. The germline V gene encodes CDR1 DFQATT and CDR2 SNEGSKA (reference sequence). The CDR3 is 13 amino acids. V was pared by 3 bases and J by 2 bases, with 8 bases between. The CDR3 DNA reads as TGCAGTGCTAGGACTCTAACCAAAAACATTCAGTACTTC. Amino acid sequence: CSARTLTKNIQYF.

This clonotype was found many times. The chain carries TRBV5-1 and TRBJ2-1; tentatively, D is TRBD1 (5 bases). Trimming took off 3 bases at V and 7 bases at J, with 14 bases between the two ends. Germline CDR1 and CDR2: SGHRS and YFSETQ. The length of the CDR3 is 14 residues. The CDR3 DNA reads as TGCGCCAGCAGCTCCAGGGCGGATAGAAATGAGCAGTTCTTC. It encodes CASSSRADRNEQFF.

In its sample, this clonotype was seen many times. CDR3 nucleotide sequence: TGTGCCATCAGGAAGGGACAGGGGGTCGTTGGCTACACCTTC. Translation: CAIRKGQGVVGYTF. The rearrangement uses TRBV10-3 and TRBJ1-2; 11 nucleotides line up with TRBD1. CDR1 and CDR2 (germline): ENHRY, SYGVKD. The CDR3 has 14 amino acids. V gave up 6 bases and J gave up 7 bases; unmatched junction bases: 7.

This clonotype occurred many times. The CDR3 loop is CASSSTGGIDSPLHF. The CDR3 DNA reads TGTGCCAGCAGTTCGACAGGGGGTATAGATTCACCCCTCCACTTT. The chain carries TRBV12-3 or TRBV12-4 and TRBJ1-6, with TRBD1 identical over 9 bases. Trimming took 4 bases from V and 8 from J; bases not matched to a gene: 6. The CDR3 spans 15 residues.

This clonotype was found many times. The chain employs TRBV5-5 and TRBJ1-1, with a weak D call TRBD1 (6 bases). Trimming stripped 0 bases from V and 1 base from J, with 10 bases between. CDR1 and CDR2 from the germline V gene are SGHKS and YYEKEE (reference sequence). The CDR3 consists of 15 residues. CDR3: CASSLEQGKNTEAFF. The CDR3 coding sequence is TGTGCCAGCAGCTTGGAACAGGGAAAGAACACTGAAGCTTTCTTT.

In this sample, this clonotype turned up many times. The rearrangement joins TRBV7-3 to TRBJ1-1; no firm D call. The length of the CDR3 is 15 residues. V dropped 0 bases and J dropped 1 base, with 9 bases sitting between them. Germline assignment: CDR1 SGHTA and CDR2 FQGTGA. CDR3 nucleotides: TGTGCCAGCAGCTTAACTGCGACACCGAACACTGAAGCTTTCTTT. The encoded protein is CASSLTATPNTEAFF.

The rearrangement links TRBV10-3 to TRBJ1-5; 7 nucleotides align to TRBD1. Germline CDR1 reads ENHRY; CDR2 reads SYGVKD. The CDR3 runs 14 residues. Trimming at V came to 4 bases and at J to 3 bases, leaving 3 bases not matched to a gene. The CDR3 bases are TGTGCCATCAGTGGACAGGGTGACAATCAGCCCCAGCATTTT. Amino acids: CAISGQGDNQPQHF.

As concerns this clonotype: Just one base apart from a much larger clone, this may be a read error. The CDR3 DNA follows: TGTGCCACCTACGGATCGGGGGATGACACTGAACCTTTCTTT. This gives the protein CATYGSGDDTEPFF. The V gene is TRBV13, the J gene TRBJ1-1, with TRBD1 as a possible D gene (5 bases). The CDR3 is made up of 14 amino acids. Germline V gives CDR1 PRHDT, CDR2 FYEKMQ (reference sequence).